What follows is one T cell receptor (beta chain) and its context. The data stem from a study of blood T cell repertoires in COVID-19. Across the whole study: Collection of acute and convalescent COVID-19 samples took place in the United States, Italy and Spain. PBMCs, B-cell-depleted T cells, or T cells provided the cDNA or gDNA that made up the material.

The data were produced by immunoSEQ multiplex PCR, yet TCRdb's version contains in-frame clones alone and is incomplete. The table lists more than 300,000 clones, roughly 86% of them singletons. Germline CDR1 PRHDT, CDR2 FYEKMQ (reference sequence). This CDR3 has 15 residues. J lost 0 bases, V lost 5 bases, and 3 bases had no gene match. The material sequenced was peripheral blood. The origin of this receptor is a woman aged 50 to 60 with acute or convalescent COVID-19. The J gene is TRBJ2-2, the V gene TRBV13, with TRBD1 identical over 7 bases. CDR3 coding DNA: TGTGCCAGCAGCCCGGACAGGACGAACACCGGGGAGCTGTTTTTT. It is translated as CASSPDRTNTGELFF.